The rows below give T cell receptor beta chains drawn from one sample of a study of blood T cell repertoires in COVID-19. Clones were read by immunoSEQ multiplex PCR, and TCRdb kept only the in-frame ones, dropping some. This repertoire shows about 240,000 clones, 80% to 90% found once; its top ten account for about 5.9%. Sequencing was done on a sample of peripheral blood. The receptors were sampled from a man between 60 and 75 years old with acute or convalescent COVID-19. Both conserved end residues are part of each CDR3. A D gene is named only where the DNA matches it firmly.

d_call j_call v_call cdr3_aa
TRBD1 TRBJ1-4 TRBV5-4 CASSLIPGQSNEKLFF
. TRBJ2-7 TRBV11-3 CASSLRAGEQYF
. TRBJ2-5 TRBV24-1 CATSDPVAIGETQYF
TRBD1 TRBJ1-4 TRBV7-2 CASSRDSLREKLFF
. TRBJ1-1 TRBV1 CTNGPQRLNGAEAFF
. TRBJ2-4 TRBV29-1 CSVEITGRNIQYF
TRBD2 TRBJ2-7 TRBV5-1 CASSQWTSDYYEQYF
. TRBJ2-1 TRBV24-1 CATRSEGSYNEQFF
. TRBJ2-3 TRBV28 CASSRLDTQYF
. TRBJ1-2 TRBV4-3 CASSQDLRTGYGYTF
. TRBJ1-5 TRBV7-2 CASSFRGGNQPQHF